This T cell receptor (beta chain) derives from a study of response to subunit inactivated influenza vaccine. Study-level results: Each seasonal flu vaccination may recruit only limited new T cells, authors suggested.

This CDR3 region has 16 residues. Germline CDR1 reads SQVTM; CDR2 reads ANQGSEA. V dropped 4 bases and J dropped 0 bases, with 16 bases sitting between them. One entry per CDR3 protein results from TCRdb running MiXCR on the RT-PCR reads. Of roughly 570,000 distinct CDR3 sequences in the sample, around 13% were seen once. In its sample, this clonotype was seen many times. Its antigen is undetermined. Material: PBMCs from blood, obtained around seven weeks after vaccination. This sequence joins TRBV29-1 and TRBJ2-1; D is undetermined. This TCR came from a man over 45 who received an inactivated influenza vaccine. The CDR3 loop reads CSVGGTILLSYNEQFF. The CDR3 coding sequence is TGCAGCGTTGGCGGCACGATCCTCCTCTCCTACAATGAGCAGTTCTTC.